This TCR beta chain came from a study of high-grade serous ovarian cancer treatment subgroups. Study at large: On average, approximately 15,000 reads and about 8,100 unique TCR beta rearrangements were obtained per sample.

Tumor samples were taken before definitive surgery or chemotherapy. Using immunoSEQ multiplex PCR, the repertoire was profiled, and TCRdb retains in-frame clones only, with some absent. The table shows around 1,900 clones, with roughly two thirds occurring only once. Germline CDR1 and CDR2: SEHNR and FQNEAQ (reference sequence). Trimming at V came to 1 base and at J to 5 bases, leaving 9 bases not matched to a gene. The CDR3 is made up of 17 amino acids. Study outcomes and limitations: TCR relatedness rose with neoantigen level and trended with mutation load. The analyses considered CDR3 and ignored CDR1 and CDR2. Without spatial data, bulk sequencing limits insight into HGSC tumor diversity.

Worth noting for this clone: The antigen remains unidentified.

The source material was tumor tissue. This rearrangement joins TRBV7-9 to TRBJ2-5; 11 bases match TRBD2. The source is a human donor with high-grade serous ovarian cancer. The CDR3 protein is CASSLGRLAGGPETQYF. The CDR3, as DNA: TGTGCCAGCAGCTTAGGTCGGCTAGCGGGGGGCCCGGAGACCCAGTACTTC. Supplemented by reference TRBV7-9 and TRBJ2-5, the full variable domain reads DTGVSQNPRHKITKRGQNVTFRCDPISEHNRLYWYRQTLGQGPEFLTYFQNEAQLEKSRLLSDRFSAERPKGSFSTLEIQRTEQGDSAMYLCASSLGRLAGGPETQYFGPGTRLLVL.